A single sample is the source of the 23 T cell receptor beta chains below, sequenced in a study of cytomegalovirus exposure and HLA in healthy donors. Generated by immunoSEQ multiplex PCR, the TCRdb table keeps only in-frame clones and is missing some. This repertoire shows over 200,000 clones, around nine tenths found once; its top ten account for about 2.9%. Sample: PBMCs. These receptors were obtained from a woman aged 18-29 years in good health and CMV-seronegative.

The rearrangement uses TRBV11-3 and TRBJ1-3, with unresolved D. The germline CDR1 and CDR2 sequences are SGHNT and YENEEA. With 3 bases removed from V and 4 bases from J, the gap between germline ends came to 10 bases. The CDR3 has 14 amino acids. DNA for the CDR3: TGTGCCAGCAGCTTGGGAGGAGTAGGAAACACCATATATTTT. It codes for CASSLGGVGNTIYF.

This chain joins TRBV6-5 and TRBJ1-1, with 7 bases aligning to TRBD1. V shed 4 bases, J shed 2 bases, and the junction held 4 bases outside the gene matches. Germline CDR1 reads MNHEY; CDR2 reads SVGAGI. The CDR3 is 14 residues long. The CDR3 DNA sequence: TGTGCCAGCAGTTTTGGACAGGCTAACACTGAAGCTTTCTTT. This codes for CASSFGQANTEAFF.

The V and J genes are TRBV5-1 and TRBJ1-3; no clear D gene. Per the germline V gene, CDR1 is SGHRS and CDR2 is YFSETQ. CDR3 length: 14 amino acids. V was pared by 4 bases and J by 1 base, with 9 bases between. CDR3 nucleotides: TGCGCCAGCAGCCCCCGAGGGTCTGGAAACACCATATATTTT. Amino acid sequence: CASSPRGSGNTIYF.

This clone was seen a handful of times. The gene calls are TRBV5-4 and TRBJ2-3, with 9 positions matching TRBD2. With V trimmed by 4 bases and J by 0 bases, 3 bases remained unmatched. Germline CDR1 and CDR2: SGHNT and YYREEE (reference sequence). CDR3 length equals 15 residues. The CDR3 DNA is TGTGCCAGCAGCCGAACTAGCGGGAGCACAGATACGCAGTATTTT. Translating gives CASSRTSGSTDTQYF. The whole variable domain, remainder taken from reference TRBV5-4 and TRBJ2-3, is ETGVTQSPTHLIKTRGQQVTLRCSSQSGHNTVSWYQQALGQGPQFIFQYYREEENGRGNFPPRFSGLQFPNYSSELNVNALELDDSALYLCASSRTSGSTDTQYFGPGTRLTVL.

CDR3 sequence: CASSLGPGLALEQFF. As DNA, the CDR3 is TGTGCCAGCAGCCTCGGCCCGGGACTAGCTTTGGAGCAGTTCTTC. The V gene is TRBV7-9, the J gene TRBJ2-1; TRBD2 aligns across 9 bases. J lost 10 bases, V lost 5 bases, and 12 bases had no gene match. CDR1 SEHNR and CDR2 FQNEAQ come from the germline V gene (reference sequence). This CDR3 region has 15 residues.

This chain joins TRBV6-5 and TRBJ2-3; D might be TRBD1 (6 bases). The length of the CDR3 is 14 residues. V lost 6 bases and J lost 0, with 10 bases in between. Germline V CDR1 and CDR2: MNHEY, SVGAGI. CDR3 nucleotide sequence: TGTGCCAGCAGACTCACAGGGAGCACAGATACGCAGTATTTT. It codes for CASRLTGSTDTQYF.

The chain couples TRBV25-1 to TRBJ1-1; possibly TRBD1 for D (6 bases). V was shortened by 3 bases and J by 1 base, with 9 bases between the two germline ends. The CDR3 loop spans 14 amino acids. Germline V gene sequence: CDR1 MGHDK, CDR2 SYGVNS. The CDR3 region has the DNA TGTGCCAGCAGTGACCTGGACAGGAACACTGAAGCTTTCTTT. Amino acids: CASSDLDRNTEAFF.

The chain combines TRBV2 with TRBJ1-4; TRBD1 matches at 9 bases. With 6 bases clipped from V and 0 bases from J, the junction kept 11 bases outside the gene matches. The CDR3 covers 18 residues. Germline V CDR1 and CDR2: SNHLY, FYNNEI. The CDR3 DNA follows: TGTGCCAGCAGGGGGGACAGGGAACATACCTCAACTAATGAAAAACTGTTTTTT. Residues: CASRGDREHTSTNEKLFF.

The V gene is TRBV6-1, the J gene TRBJ2-7; 8 bases line up with TRBD2. Germline trimming cut 6 bases from V and 7 bases from J; bases unmatched to any gene: 8. Germline lookup yields CDR1 MNHNS and CDR2 SASEGT. CDR3 length: 13 amino acids. DNA for the CDR3: TGTGCCAGCAGCCTCGGGGTAGCGGGAGAGCAGTACTTC. It encodes CASSLGVAGEQYF.

This clone has a single count. The V and J genes are TRBV14 and TRBJ2-2; no reliable D call. V lost 1 base, J lost 4 bases, and 4 bases lay in between. In germline, CDR1 is SGHDN, CDR2 FVKESK. CDR3 length equals 13 residues. The CDR3 DNA reads TGTGCCAGCAGCCAAGTGGCCACCGGGGAGCTGTTTTTT. Protein: CASSQVATGELFF.

The rearrangement joins TRBV27 to TRBJ2-1, with a weak D call TRBD2 (5 bases). Germline CDR1 reads MNHEY; CDR2 reads SMNVEV (reference sequence). V lost 3 bases and J lost 8, with 14 bases in between. This CDR3 is built from 14 residues. The CDR3 spells CASSFDLGVDEQFF. The CDR3 region has the DNA TGTGCCAGCAGTTTTGATCTCGGGGTAGATGAGCAGTTCTTC.

The genes are TRBV7-2 and TRBJ1-4; 7 bases are a match to TRBD1. Losses at the gene ends were 1 base for V and 6 bases for J; bases not matched to a gene: 14. The CDR3 sequence is 18 residues long. Germline V gene sequence: CDR1 SGHTA, CDR2 FQGNSA. The CDR3 region has the DNA TGTGCCAGCAGCTTAGGGGTACAGGGGCGAACTCCGGATGAAAAACTGTTTTTT. Translation gives CASSLGVQGRTPDEKLFF.

V gene TRBV12-5 combines with J gene TRBJ1-5; 7 nucleotides match TRBD1. CDR1 is LGHNT and CDR2 is FRNRAP in the germline V gene. V lost 6 bases to trimming and J lost 4 bases; unmatched junction nucleotides: 12. The CDR3 extends over 16 amino acids. The CDR3 DNA reads TGTGCTAGTGGCAAACAACAGGGGCACCCAAATCAGCCCCAGCATTTT. Amino acids: CASGKQQGHPNQPQHF.

J is TRBJ2-3 and V is TRBV9; 12 positions agree with TRBD2. V shed 0 bases, J shed 4 bases, and the junction held 6 bases outside the gene matches. CDR1 and CDR2 (germline): SGDLS, YYNGEE. The CDR3 runs to 17 residues. The CDR3 sequence is CASSVETSGSSADTQYF. CDR3 sequence (DNA): TGTGCCAGCAGCGTAGAGACTAGCGGGAGCTCTGCAGATACGCAGTATTTT.

This chain joins TRBV28 and TRBJ1-1; TRBD1 is a possible D gene (5 bases). The CDR3 extends over 13 amino acids. V was clipped by 3 bases and J by 8 bases, with 13 bases between them. Germline V gives CDR1 MDHEN, CDR2 SYDVKM. Written as DNA, the CDR3 is TGTGCCAGCAGTTTGTACCGGACACAAGAAGCTTTCTTT. This translates into CASSLYRTQEAFF.

The chain is built from TRBV7-9 and TRBJ2-1; 10 bases line up with TRBD2. Germline CDR1 is SEHNR and CDR2 is FQNEAQ (reference sequence). The CDR3 is 17 amino acids. The V gene end was trimmed by 5 bases and the J gene end by 6 bases; junction bases not matched to a gene: 13. The CDR3 bases are TGTGCCAGCAGCGAAACGGGGGGGACTAGCGCGTCCAATGAGCAGTTCTTC. Translation: CASSETGGTSASNEQFF.

This clone was detected only a few times. The rearrangement links TRBV5-1 to TRBJ1-5; D is possibly TRBD1 (5 bases). Germline assignment: CDR1 SGHRS and CDR2 YFSETQ. Trimming removed 0 bases at V and 2 bases at J, with 12 bases between. This CDR3 is 16 amino acids long. In DNA form, the CDR3 reads TGCGCCAGCAGCTTGGTACCCAGGGAGGGCAATCAGCCCCAGCATTTT. Protein: CASSLVPREGNQPQHF.

The chain recombines TRBV11-3 with TRBJ2-2, with TRBD2 identical over 8 bases. The CDR3 is 14 residues long. The J segment lost 6 bases and the V segment lost 5 bases, leaving 5 bases of the junction unmatched. The germline CDR1 and CDR2 sequences are SGHNT and YENEEA. In DNA form, the CDR3 reads TGTGCCAGCAGCCTAGGGACTAGTTCCGGGGAGCTGTTTTTT. Protein: CASSLGTSSGELFF.

The V gene is TRBV5-4, the J gene TRBJ2-1, with D possibly being TRBD1 (6 bases). The CDR3 has 14 residues. The germline gives CDR1 SGHNT, CDR2 YYREEE (reference sequence). Trimming stripped 4 bases from V and 2 bases from J, with 10 bases between. The CDR3 loop is CASSHTGTYNEQFF. The CDR3, as DNA: TGTGCCAGCAGCCACACAGGGACCTACAATGAGCAGTTCTTC.

V is TRBV9 and J is TRBJ2-1; 8 bases align to TRBD2. The CDR3 sequence is 16 residues long. Germline assignment: CDR1 SGDLS and CDR2 YYNGEE. The trim removed 0 bases at V and 3 bases at J, leaving 5 bases unmatched. This CDR3 is CASSVEAGAYYNEQFF. DNA of the CDR3: TGTGCCAGCAGCGTAGAAGCGGGAGCTTACTACAATGAGCAGTTCTTC.

This chain uses TRBV28 with TRBJ2-6; D perhaps matches TRBD2 (5 bases). The CDR3 spans 20 residues. Germline CDR1 MDHEN, CDR2 SYDVKM. Trimming stripped 4 bases from V and 0 bases from J, with 22 bases between. The CDR3 DNA reads as TGTGCCAGCAGTTATACATTCGGGCGGGCCTCTAACTCTGGGGCCAACGTCCTGACTTTC. Residues: CASSYTFGRASNSGANVLTF.

This chain connects TRBV7-3 to TRBJ2-5, with TRBD2 identical over 7 bases. Germline values: CDR1 SGHTA, CDR2 FQGTGA. V shed 5 bases, J shed 4 bases, and the junction held 10 bases outside the gene matches. This CDR3 spans 15 amino acids. DNA of the CDR3: TGTGCCAGCAGCACCGACAGCGGGGCGGGAGAGACCCAGTACTTC. Translation: CASSTDSGAGETQYF. The complete variable domain, with remaining parts taken from reference TRBV7-3 and TRBJ2-5, reads GAGVSQTPSNKVTEKGKYVELRCDPISGHTALYWYRQSLGQGPEFLIYFQGTGAADDSGLPNDRFFAVRPEGSVSTLKIQRTERGDSAVYLCASSTDSGAGETQYFGPGTRLLVL.

DNA for the CDR3: TGTGCCAGCAGCGTAGGACTCAGAGAGACCCAGTACTTC. The encoded protein is CASSVGLRETQYF. V is TRBV9 and J is TRBJ2-5; D unclear. The CDR3 runs to 13 residues. V shed 0 bases and J shed 4 bases, with 7 bases lying between them. CDR1 and CDR2 (germline): SGDLS, YYNGEE.